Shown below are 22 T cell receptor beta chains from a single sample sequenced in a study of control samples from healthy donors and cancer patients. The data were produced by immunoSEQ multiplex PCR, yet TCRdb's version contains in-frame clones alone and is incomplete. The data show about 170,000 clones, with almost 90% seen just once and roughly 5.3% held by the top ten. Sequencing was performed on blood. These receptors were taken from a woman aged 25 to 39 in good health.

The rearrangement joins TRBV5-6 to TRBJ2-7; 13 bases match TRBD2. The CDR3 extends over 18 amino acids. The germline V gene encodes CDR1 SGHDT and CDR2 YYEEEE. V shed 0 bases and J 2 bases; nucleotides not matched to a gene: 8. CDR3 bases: TGTGCCAGCAGCTTGGGATCCGGGACTAGCGGGACCACCTACGAGCAGTACTTC. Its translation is CASSLGSGTSGTTYEQYF.

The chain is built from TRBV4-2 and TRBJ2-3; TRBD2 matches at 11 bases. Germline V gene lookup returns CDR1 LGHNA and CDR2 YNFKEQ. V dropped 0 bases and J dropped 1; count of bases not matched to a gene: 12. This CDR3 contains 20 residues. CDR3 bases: TGTGCCAGCAGCCAAGAGGTGGCTAGCGGGGGGTTATCAGGCACAGATACGCAGTATTTT. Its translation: CASSQEVASGGLSGTDTQYF.

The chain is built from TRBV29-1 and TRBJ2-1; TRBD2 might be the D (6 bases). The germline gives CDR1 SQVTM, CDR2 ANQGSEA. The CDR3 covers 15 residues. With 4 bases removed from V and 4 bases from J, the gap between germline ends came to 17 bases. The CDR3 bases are TGCAGCGTTGCTCGATACCGGGAGAGATACAATGAGCAGTTCTTC. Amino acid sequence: CSVARYRERYNEQFF.

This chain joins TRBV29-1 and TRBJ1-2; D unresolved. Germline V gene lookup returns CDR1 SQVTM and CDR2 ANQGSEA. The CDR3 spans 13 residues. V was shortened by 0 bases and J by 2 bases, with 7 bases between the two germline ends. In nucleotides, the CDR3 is TGCAGCGTTGAAGAACAAACAAACTATGGCTACACCTTC. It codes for CSVEEQTNYGYTF. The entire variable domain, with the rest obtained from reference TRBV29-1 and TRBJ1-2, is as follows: SAVISQKPSRDICQRGTSLTIQCQVDSQVTMMFWYRQQPGQSLTLIATANQGSEATYESGFVIDKFPISRPNLTFSTLTVSNMSPEDSSIYLCSVEEQTNYGYTFGSGTRLTVV.

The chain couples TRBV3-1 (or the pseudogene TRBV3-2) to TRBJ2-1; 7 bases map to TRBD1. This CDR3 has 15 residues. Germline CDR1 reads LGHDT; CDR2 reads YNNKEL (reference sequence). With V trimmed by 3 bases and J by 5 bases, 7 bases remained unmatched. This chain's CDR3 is CASSHLRTGDNEQFF. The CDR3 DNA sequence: TGTGCCAGCAGCCATCTCCGGACAGGAGACAATGAGCAGTTCTTC.

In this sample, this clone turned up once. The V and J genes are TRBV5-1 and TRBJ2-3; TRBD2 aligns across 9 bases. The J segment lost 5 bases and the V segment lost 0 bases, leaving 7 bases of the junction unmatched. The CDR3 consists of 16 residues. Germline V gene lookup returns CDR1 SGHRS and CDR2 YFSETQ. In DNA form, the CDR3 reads TGCGCCAGCAGCTTGGCCTGGCGGGAGGGCCTAGATACGCAGTATTTT. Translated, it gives CASSLAWREGLDTQYF.

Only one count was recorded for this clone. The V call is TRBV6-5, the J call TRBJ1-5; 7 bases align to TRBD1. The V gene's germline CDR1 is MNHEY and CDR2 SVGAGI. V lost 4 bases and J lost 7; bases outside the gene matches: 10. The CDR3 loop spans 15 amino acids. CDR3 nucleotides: TGTGCCAGCAGTTCCTATCGAGGGGGCGACCAGCCCCAGCATTTT. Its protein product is CASSSYRGGDQPQHF.

CDR3 in amino acids: CASSVGLSTGELFF. CDR3 sequence (DNA): TGCGCCAGCAGTGTAGGGCTATCCACCGGGGAGCTGTTTTTT. This chain connects TRBV10-2 to TRBJ2-2, with D unresolved. There are 14 residues in the CDR3. V lost 4 bases and J 4 bases, leaving 10 bases between the germline ends. CDR1 is WSHSY, CDR2 SAAADI, per germline.

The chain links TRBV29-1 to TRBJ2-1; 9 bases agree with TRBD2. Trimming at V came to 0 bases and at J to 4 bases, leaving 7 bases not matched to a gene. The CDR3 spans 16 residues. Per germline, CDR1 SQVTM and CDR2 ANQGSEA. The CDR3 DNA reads TGCAGCGTTGAAGATCCAGCGGGGGGAGTTTACAATGAGCAGTTCTTC. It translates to CSVEDPAGGVYNEQFF.

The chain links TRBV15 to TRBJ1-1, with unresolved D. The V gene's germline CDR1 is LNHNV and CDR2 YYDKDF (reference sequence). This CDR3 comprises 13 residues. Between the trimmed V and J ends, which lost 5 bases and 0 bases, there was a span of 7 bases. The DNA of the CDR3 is TGTGCCACCAGCGTAGAAATGAACACTGAAGCTTTCTTT. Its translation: CATSVEMNTEAFF.

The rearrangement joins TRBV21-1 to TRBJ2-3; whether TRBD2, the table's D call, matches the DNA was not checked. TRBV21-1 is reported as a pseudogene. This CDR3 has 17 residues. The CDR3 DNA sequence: TGTGCCAGCAGCAACCCCCGCGGACTTCCCCGCAGGGATACGCAGTATTTT. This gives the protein CASSNPRGLPRRDTQYF.

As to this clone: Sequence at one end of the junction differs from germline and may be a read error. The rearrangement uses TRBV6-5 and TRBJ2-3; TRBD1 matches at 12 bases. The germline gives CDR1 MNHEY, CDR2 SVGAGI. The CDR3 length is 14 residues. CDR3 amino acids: CASSPSTYRDRGHF. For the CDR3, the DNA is TGTGCCAGCAGTCCTAGCACCTACCGGGACAGGGGGCATTTT.

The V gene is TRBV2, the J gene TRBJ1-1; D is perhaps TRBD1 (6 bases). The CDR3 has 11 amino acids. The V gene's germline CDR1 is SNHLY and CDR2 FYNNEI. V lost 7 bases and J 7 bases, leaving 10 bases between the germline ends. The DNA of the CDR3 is TGTGCCAGCATAGTACAGGGTGAAGCTTTCTTT. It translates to CASIVQGEAFF.

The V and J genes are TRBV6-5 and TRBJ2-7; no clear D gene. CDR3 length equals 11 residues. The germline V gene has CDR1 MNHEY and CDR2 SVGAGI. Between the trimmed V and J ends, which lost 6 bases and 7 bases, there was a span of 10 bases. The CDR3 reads CASRSVGEQYF. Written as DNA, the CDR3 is TGTGCCAGCAGGTCCGTAGGAGAGCAGTACTTC.

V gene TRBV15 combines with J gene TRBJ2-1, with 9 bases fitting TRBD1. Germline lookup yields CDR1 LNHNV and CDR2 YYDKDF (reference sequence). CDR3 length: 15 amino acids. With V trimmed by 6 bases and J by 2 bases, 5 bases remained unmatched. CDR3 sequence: CATSTDRGPYNEQFF. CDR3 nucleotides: TGTGCCACCAGTACGGACAGGGGTCCCTACAATGAGCAGTTCTTC.

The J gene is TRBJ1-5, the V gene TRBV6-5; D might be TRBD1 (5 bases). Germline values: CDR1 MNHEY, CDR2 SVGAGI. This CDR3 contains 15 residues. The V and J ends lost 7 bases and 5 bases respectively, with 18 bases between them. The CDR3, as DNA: TGTGCCAGCAAGGACCTCCAGGGTCCCCATCAGCCCCAGCATTTT. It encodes CASKDLQGPHQPQHF.

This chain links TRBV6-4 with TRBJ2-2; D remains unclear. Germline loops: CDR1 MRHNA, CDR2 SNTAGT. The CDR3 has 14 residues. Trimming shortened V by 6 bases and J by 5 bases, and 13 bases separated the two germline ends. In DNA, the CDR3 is TGTGCCAGCAGAAAGGACGGCTCGACCGGGGAGCTGTTTTTT. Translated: CASRKDGSTGELFF.

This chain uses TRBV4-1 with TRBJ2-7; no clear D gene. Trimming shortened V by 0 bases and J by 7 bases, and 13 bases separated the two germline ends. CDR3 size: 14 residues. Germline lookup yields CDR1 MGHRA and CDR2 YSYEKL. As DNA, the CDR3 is TGCGCCAGCAGCCAAGATCTCAGGCTTGGGGAGCAGTACGTC. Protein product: CASSQDLRLGEQYV.

CDR3 loop: CASNRGQSQNEKLFF. In DNA, the CDR3 is TGTGCCAGTAACCGAGGACAGAGTCAGAATGAAAAACTGTTTTTT. The chain couples TRBV19 to TRBJ1-4, with D possibly matching TRBD1 (6 bases). CDR3 length equals 15 residues. V shed 7 bases and J shed 5 bases, with 17 bases lying between them. From germline, CDR1 is LNHDA and CDR2 SQIVND (reference sequence).

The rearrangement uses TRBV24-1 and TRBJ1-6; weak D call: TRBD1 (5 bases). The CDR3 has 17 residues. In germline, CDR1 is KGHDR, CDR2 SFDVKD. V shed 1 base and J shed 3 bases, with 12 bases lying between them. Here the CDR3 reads CATSDLQDRDYNSPLHF. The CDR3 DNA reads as TGTGCCACCAGTGATTTACAAGACAGAGACTATAATTCACCCCTCCACTTT.

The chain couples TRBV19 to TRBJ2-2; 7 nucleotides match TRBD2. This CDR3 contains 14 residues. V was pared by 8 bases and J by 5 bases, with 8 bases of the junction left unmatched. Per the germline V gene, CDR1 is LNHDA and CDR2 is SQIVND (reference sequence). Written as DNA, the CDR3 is TGTGCCAGTTATTCGGGGGGAGGGACCGGGGAGCTGTTTTTT. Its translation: CASYSGGGTGELFF.

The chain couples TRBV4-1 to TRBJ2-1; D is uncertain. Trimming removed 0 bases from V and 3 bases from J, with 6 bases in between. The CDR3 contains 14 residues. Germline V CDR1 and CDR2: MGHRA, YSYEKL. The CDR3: CASSQEKHYNEQFF. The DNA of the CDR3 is TGCGCCAGCAGCCAAGAGAAACACTACAATGAGCAGTTCTTC.